This TCR beta chain was observed in a study of vaccination and CD4 T cells after COVID-19. At the level of the study: Convalescent donors: six male, four female; seven Caucasian, two Asian, one multiracial, two Hispanic.

This clonotype is medium-sized (0.01 to 0.1%) by share. The antigen is unknown. The CDR3 sequence is 15 residues long. J gave up 2 bases and V 3 bases, and 9 bases lay outside the gene matches. Looked up from germline, CDR1 is GTSNPN and CDR2 is SVGIG (reference sequence). The Oncomine TCR Beta short-read assay generated sequence data from the DNA of cultured CD4+ T cells. Investigators isolated genomic DNA from cultured CD4+ T cells. MiXCR, run by TCRdb on the PCR reads, gives a single entry per CDR3 protein. The sample contains roughly 13,000 distinct CDR3 sequences, roughly 20% of which appear only once. Treatment here: approximately nine-day PBMC culture with coronavirus spike peptide pools or control peptides (ViraFEST assay).

The TCR comes from a human donor with COVID-19. V is TRBV30 and J is TRBJ1-2, with 7 bases lining up with TRBD1. Sequenced sample: cultured CD4+ T cells from blood. The CDR3 DNA reads TGTGCCTGGAGCAGACGGGACAGCACCAACTATGGCTACACCTTC. Its protein product is CAWSRRDSTNYGYTF. The variable domain in full, with the rest retrieved from reference TRBV30 and TRBJ1-2, is SQTIHQWPATLVQPVGSPLSLECTVEGTSNPNLYWYRQAAGRGLQLLFYSVGIGQISSEVPQNLSASRPQDRQFILSSKKLLLSDSGFYLCAWSRRDSTNYGYTFGSGTRLTVV.